Presented here are 5 T cell receptor beta chains from one specimen sequenced in a study of radiotherapy plus CTLA-4 blockade in lung cancer. Repertoires were generated with immunoSEQ multiplex PCR, while TCRdb's copy carries only in-frame clones and drops some. The sample lists about 95,000 clones; around four fifths were seen once. The sample here was peripheral blood, taken from a patient treated with radiotherapy plus ipilimumab. The receptors originated from a human donor with non-small cell lung cancer who had a partial response to radiotherapy plus ipilimumab.

The sample holds a few counts of this clone. This rearrangement joins TRBV30 to TRBJ1-1, with D uncertain. The V gene's germline CDR1 is GTSNPN and CDR2 SVGIG (reference sequence). V lost 4 bases to trimming and J lost 11 bases, with 5 bases between them. The CDR3 consists of 8 residues. As DNA, the CDR3 is TGTGCCTGGAATCGTGCTTTCTTT. It codes for CAWNRAFF.

V is TRBV14 and J is TRBJ2-3; 8 nucleotides align to TRBD1. CDR3 length: 14 amino acids. Germline V CDR1 and CDR2: SGHDN, FVKESK. Losses at the gene ends were 4 bases for V and 6 bases for J; bases not matched to a gene: 6. CDR3: CASSPDRASDTQYF. The CDR3 nucleotides read TGTGCCAGCAGCCCGGACAGGGCGTCGGATACGCAGTATTTT. The variable domain in full, completed from reference TRBV14 and TRBJ2-3, reads EAGVTQFPSHSVIEKGQTVTLRCDPISGHDNLYWYRRVMGKEIKFLLHFVKESKQDESGMPNNRFLAERTGGTYSTLKVQPAELEDSGVYFCASSPDRASDTQYFGPGTRLTVL.

This chain links TRBV7-9 with TRBJ2-1; 7 bases align to TRBD2. Germline V CDR1 and CDR2: SEHNR, FQNEAQ (reference sequence). This CDR3 has 14 residues. Written as DNA, the CDR3 is TGTGCGGAGCAAGGACTAGAGACATACAATGAGCAGTTCTTC. Its protein product is CAEQGLETYNEQFF. Variable domain in full (rest from reference TRBV7-9 and TRBJ2-1): DTGVSQNPRHKITKRGQNVTFRCDPISEHNRLYWYRQTLGQGPEFLTYFQNEAQLEKSRLLSDRFSAERPKGSFSTLEIQRTEQGDSAMYLCAEQGLETYNEQFFGPGTRLTVL.

This rearrangement joins TRBV5-6 to TRBJ2-5; TRBD2 matches at 7 bases. Trimming at V came to 2 bases and at J to 7 bases, leaving 8 bases not matched to a gene. The CDR3 runs to 14 residues. CDR1 and CDR2 from the germline V gene are SGHDT and YYEEEE. CDR3 in amino acids: CASSFRSGGGTQYF. The CDR3 DNA reads as TGTGCCAGCAGCTTTAGGTCGGGAGGTGGGACCCAGTACTTC.

This rearrangement joins TRBV5-1 to TRBJ2-5; D perhaps matches TRBD1 (6 bases). Trimming left V 7 bases short and J 2 bases short, with 15 bases between. CDR1 and CDR2 from the germline V gene are SGHRS and YFSETQ. The CDR3 sequence is 14 residues long. As DNA, the CDR3 is TGCGCCAGCTCTGTAAGGACAGAACAAGAGACCCAGTACTTC. It is translated as CASSVRTEQETQYF.